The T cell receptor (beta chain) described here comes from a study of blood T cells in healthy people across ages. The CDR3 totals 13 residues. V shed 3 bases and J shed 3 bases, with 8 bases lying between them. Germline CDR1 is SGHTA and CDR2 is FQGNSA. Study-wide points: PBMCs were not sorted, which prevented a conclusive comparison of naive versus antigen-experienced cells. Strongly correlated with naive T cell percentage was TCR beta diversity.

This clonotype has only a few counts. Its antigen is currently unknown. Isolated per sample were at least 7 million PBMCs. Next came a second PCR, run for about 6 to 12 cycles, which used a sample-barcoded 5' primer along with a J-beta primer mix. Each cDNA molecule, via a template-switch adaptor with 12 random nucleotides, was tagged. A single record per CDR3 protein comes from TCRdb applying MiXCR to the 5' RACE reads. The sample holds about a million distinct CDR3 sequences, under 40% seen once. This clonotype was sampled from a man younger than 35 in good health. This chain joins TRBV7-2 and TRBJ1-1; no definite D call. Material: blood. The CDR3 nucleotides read TGTGCCAGCAGCTTTAACTGGGACACTGAAGCTTTCTTT. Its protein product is CASSFNWDTEAFF.